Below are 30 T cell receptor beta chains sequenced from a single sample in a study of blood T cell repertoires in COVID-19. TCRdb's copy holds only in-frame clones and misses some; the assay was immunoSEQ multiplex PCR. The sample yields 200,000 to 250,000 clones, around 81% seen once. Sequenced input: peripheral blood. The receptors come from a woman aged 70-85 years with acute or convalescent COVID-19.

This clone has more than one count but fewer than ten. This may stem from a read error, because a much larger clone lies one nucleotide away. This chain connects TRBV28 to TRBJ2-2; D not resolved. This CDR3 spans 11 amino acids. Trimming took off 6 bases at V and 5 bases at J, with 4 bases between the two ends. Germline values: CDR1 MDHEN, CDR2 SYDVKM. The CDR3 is CASSLTGELFF. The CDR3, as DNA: TGTGCCAGCAGCCTAACCGGGGAGCTGTTTTTT. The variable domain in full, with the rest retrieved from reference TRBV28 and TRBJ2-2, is DVKVTQSSRYLVKRTGEKVFLECVQDMDHENMFWYRQDPGLGLRLIYFSYDVKMKEKGDIPEGYSVSREKKERFSLILESASTNQTSMYLCASSLTGELFFGEGSRLTVL.

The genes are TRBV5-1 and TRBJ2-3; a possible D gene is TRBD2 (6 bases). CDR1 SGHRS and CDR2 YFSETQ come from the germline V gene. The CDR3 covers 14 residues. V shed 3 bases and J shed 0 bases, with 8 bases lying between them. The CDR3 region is CASSWAGSTDTQYF. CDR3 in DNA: TGCGCCAGCAGCTGGGCGGGAAGCACAGATACGCAGTATTTT.

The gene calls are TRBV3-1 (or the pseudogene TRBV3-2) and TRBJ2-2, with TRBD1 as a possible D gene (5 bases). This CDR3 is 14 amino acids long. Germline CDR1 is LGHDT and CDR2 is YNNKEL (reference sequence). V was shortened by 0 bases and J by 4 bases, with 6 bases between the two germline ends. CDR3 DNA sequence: TGTGCCAGCAGCCAAGATAGGGGCACCGGGGAGCTGTTTTTT. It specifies CASSQDRGTGELFF.

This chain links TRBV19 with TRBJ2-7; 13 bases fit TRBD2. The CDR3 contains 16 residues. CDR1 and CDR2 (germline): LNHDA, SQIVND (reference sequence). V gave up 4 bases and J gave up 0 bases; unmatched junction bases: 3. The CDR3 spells CASSKGLAGLSYEQYF. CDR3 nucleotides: TGTGCCAGTAGTAAGGGACTAGCGGGACTCTCCTACGAGCAGTACTTC.

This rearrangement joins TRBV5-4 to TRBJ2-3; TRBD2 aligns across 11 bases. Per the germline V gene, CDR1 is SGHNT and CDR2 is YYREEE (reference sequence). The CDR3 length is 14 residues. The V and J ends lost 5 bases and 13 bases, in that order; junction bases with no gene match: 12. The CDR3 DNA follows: TGTGCCAGCAGGCCCGGGACTAGCGGCCCCGTTGAGTATTTT. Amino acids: CASRPGTSGPVEYF.

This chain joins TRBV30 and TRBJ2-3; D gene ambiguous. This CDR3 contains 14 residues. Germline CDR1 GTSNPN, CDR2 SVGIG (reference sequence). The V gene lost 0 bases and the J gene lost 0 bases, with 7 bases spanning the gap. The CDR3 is CAWSVSKSTDTQYF. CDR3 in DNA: TGTGCCTGGAGTGTATCTAAAAGCACAGATACGCAGTATTTT.

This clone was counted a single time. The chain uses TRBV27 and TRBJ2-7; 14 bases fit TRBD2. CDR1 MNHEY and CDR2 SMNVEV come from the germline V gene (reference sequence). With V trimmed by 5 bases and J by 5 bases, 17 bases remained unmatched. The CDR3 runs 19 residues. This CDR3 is CASSPHPRLAGGPRNEQYF. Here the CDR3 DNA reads TGTGCCAGCAGTCCCCACCCTAGACTAGCGGGAGGGCCCCGCAACGAGCAGTACTTC.

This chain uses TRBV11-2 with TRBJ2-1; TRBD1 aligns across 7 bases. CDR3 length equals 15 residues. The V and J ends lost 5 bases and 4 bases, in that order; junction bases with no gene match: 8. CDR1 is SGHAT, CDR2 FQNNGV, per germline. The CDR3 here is CASSPGTARYNEQFF. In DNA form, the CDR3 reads TGTGCCAGCAGCCCCGGGACAGCGAGATACAATGAGCAGTTCTTC. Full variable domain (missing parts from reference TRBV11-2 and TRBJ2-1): EAGVAQSPRYKIIEKRQSVAFWCNPISGHATLYWYQQILGQGPKLLIQFQNNGVVDDSQLPKDRFSAERLKGVDSTLKIQPAKLEDSAVYLCASSPGTARYNEQFFGPGTRLTVL.

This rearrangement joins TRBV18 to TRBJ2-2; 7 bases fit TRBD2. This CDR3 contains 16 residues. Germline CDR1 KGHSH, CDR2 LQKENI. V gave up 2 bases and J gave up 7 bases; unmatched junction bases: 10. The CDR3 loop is CASSPGLGPTSGELFF. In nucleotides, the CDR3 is TGTGCCAGCTCACCAGGACTAGGGCCCACAAGCGGGGAGCTGTTTTTT.

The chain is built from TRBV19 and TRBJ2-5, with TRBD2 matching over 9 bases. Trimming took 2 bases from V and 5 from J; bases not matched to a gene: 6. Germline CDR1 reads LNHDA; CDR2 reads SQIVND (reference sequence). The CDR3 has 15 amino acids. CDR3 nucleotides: TGTGCCAGTAGTATACCAGGGGCGGGAGGGGAGACCCAGTACTTC. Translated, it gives CASSIPGAGGETQYF.

The CDR3 sequence is CASRIREGPTEAFF. In nucleotides, the CDR3 is TGTGCCAGCAGGATTCGGGAGGGCCCCACTGAAGCTTTCTTT. The V call is TRBV6-5, the J call TRBJ1-1; D gene ambiguous. V shed 6 bases and J shed 4 bases, with 15 bases lying between them. Germline V lookup: CDR1 MNHEY, CDR2 SVGAGI. The CDR3 length is 14 residues.

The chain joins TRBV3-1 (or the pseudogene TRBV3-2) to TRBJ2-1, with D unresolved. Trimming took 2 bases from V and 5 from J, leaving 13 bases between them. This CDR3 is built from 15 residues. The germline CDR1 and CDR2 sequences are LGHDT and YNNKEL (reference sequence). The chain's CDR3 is CASSQNVGGHNEQFF. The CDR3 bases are TGTGCCAGCAGCCAAAACGTAGGCGGCCACAATGAGCAGTTCTTC.

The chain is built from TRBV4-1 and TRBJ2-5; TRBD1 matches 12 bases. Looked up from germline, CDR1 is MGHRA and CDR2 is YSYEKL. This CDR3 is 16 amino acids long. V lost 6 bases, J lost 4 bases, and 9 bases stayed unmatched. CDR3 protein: CASSRSGTGGSETQYF. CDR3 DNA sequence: TGCGCCAGCAGTCGCTCCGGGACAGGGGGCTCAGAGACCCAGTACTTC.

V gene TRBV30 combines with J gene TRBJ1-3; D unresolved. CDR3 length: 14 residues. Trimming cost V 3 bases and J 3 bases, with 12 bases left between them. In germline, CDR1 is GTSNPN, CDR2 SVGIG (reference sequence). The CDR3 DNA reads TGTGCCTGGAGAGGCCGAGGACTTGGAAACACCATATATTTT. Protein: CAWRGRGLGNTIYF.

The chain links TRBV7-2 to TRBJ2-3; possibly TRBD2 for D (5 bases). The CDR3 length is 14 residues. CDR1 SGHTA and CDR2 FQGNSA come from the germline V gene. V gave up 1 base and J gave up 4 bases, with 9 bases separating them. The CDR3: CASSLVAGPDTQYF. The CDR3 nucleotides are TGTGCCAGCAGCTTAGTTGCGGGTCCAGATACGCAGTATTTT. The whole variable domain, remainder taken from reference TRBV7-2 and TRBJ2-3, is GAGVSQSPSNKVTEKGKDVELRCDPISGHTALYWYRQSLGQGLEFLIYFQGNSAPDKSGLPSDRFSAERTGGSVSTLTIQRTQQEDSAVYLCASSLVAGPDTQYFGPGTRLTVL.

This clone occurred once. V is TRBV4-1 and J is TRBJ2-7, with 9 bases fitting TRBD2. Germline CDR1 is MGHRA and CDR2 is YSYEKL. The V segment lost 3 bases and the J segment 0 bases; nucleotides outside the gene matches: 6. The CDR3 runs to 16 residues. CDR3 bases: TGCGCCAGCAGCCAGGCTAGCGGGGACGACTCCTACGAGCAGTACTTC. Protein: CASSQASGDDSYEQYF.

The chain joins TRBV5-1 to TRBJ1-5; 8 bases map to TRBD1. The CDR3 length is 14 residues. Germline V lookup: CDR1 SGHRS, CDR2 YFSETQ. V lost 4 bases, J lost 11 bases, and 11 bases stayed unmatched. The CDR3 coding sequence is TGCGCCAGCAGCCCCGGACAGGGAGGGGGGGCCCAGCATTTT. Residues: CASSPGQGGGAQHF.

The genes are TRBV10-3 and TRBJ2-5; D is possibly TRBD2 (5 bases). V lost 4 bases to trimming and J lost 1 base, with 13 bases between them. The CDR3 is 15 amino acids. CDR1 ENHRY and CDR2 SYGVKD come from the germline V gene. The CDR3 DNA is TGTGCCATCAGTGCAAATACCGGACTCCAAGAGACCCAGTACTTC. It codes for CAISANTGLQETQYF.

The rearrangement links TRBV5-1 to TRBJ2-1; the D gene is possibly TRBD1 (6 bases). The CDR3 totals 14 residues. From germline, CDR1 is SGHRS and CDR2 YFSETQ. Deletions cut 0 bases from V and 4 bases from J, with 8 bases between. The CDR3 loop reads CASSLVRGYNEQFF. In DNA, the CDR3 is TGCGCCAGCAGCTTGGTCAGGGGATACAATGAGCAGTTCTTC.

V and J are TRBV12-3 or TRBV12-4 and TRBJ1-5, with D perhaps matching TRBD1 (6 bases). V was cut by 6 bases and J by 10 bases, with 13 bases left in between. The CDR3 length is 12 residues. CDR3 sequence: CASRPQGQPQHF. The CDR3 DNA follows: TGTGCCAGCAGGCCTCAGGGGCAACCCCAGCATTTT.

The CDR3 DNA follows: TGTGCCAGCAGTTACGGACAGGAGGCTTTCTTT. The encoded protein is CASSYGQEAFF. The chain links TRBV12-3 or TRBV12-4 to TRBJ1-1, with 7 bases identical to TRBD1. The junction had 4 bases not matched to a gene; V was cut back by 4 bases and J by 11 bases. CDR3 length: 11 residues.

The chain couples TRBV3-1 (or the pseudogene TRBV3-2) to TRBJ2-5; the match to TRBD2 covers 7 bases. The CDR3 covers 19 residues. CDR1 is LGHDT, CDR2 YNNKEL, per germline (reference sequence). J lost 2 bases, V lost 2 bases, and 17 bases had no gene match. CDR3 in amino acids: CASSQRPLEASGLQETQYF. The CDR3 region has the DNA TGTGCCAGCAGCCAACGCCCCCTTGAGGCTAGCGGATTACAAGAGACCCAGTACTTC.

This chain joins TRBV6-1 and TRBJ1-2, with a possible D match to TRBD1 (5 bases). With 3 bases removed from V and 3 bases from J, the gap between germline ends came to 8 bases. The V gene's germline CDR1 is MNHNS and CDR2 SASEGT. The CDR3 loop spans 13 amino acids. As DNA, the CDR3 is TGTGCCAGCAGTGAGACCAGGGACTATGGCTACACCTTC. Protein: CASSETRDYGYTF.

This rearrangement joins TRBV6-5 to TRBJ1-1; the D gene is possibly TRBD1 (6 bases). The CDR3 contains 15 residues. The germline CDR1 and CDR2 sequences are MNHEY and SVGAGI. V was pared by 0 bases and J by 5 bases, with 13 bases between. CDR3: CASSYSGGQGTEAFF. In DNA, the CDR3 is TGTGCCAGCAGTTACTCCGGGGGGCAAGGGACTGAAGCTTTCTTT.

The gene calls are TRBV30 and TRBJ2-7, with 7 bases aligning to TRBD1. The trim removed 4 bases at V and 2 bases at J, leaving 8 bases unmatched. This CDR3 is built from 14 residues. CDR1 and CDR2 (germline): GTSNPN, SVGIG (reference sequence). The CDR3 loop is CAWTAGTAPYEQYF. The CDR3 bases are TGTGCCTGGACCGCCGGGACAGCCCCCTACGAGCAGTACTTC.

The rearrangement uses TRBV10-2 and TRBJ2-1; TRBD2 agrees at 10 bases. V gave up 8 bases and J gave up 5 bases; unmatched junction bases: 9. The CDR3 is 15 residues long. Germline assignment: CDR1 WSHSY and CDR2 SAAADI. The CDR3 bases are TGCGCCAGCGTTAGAGCGGGAGGGCCCCACAATGAGCAGTTCTTC. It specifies CASVRAGGPHNEQFF.

The CDR3 sequence: CASSGRGGLDEQFF. CDR3 coding DNA: TGTGCCAGCAGCGGCCGGGGGGGCCTGGATGAGCAGTTCTTC. J is TRBJ2-1 and V is TRBV3-1 (or the pseudogene TRBV3-2); 8 bases match TRBD2. Germline V gene lookup returns CDR1 LGHDT and CDR2 YNNKEL (reference sequence). Unmatched junction bases numbered 8, after V lost 5 bases and J lost 8 bases. CDR3 length: 14 amino acids.

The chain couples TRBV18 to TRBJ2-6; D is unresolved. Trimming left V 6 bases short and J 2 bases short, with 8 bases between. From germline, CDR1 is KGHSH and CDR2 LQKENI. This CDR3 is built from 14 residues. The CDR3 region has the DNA TGTGCCAGCTCCCAGGTAACTGGGGCCAACGTCCTGACTTTC. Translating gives CASSQVTGANVLTF.

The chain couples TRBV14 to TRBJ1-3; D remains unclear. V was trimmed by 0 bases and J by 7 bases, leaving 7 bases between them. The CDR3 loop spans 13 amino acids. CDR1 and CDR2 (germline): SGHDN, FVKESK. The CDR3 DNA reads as TGTGCCAGCAGCCAAGATCATGGCAACACCATATATTTT. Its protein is CASSQDHGNTIYF.

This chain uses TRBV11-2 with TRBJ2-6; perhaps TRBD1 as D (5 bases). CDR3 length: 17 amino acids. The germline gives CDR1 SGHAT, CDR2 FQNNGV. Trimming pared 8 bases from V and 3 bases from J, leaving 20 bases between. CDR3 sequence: CASVKSVTVLGANVLTF. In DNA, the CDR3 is TGTGCCAGCGTAAAGTCCGTGACAGTCCTTGGGGCCAACGTCCTGACTTTC.